Below, 17 T cell receptor beta chains from the same sample are listed, as sequenced in a study of control samples from healthy donors and cancer patients. The protocol was immunoSEQ multiplex PCR, while the TCRdb copy is restricted to in-frame clones and leaves out a portion. The sample carries 100,000 to 150,000 clones, roughly nine tenths recorded once. The sequenced material came from blood. These receptor sequences come from a man aged 18 to 30 in good health.

This clone has only one observation. The rearrangement uses TRBV27 and TRBJ1-2; 7 positions agree with TRBD1. There are 14 residues in the CDR3. The V and J ends lost 4 bases and 2 bases, in that order; junction bases with no gene match: 4. In germline, CDR1 is MNHEY, CDR2 SMNVEV (reference sequence). The CDR3 DNA follows: TGTGCCAGCAGTTCCCGGACAGGAAACTATGGCTACACCTTC. It specifies CASSSRTGNYGYTF.

The chain employs TRBV10-3 and TRBJ2-5; TRBD2 aligns across 7 bases. The CDR3 has 13 residues. Germline V lookup: CDR1 ENHRY, CDR2 SYGVKD. V shed 10 bases, J shed 5 bases, and the junction held 10 bases outside the gene matches. CDR3 in DNA: TGTGCCACCGGGGGAGCGGGACCCGAGACCCAGTACTTC. Protein sequence: CATGGAGPETQYF.

This chain connects TRBV27 to TRBJ1-4; a possible D gene is TRBD1 (5 bases). Germline V gene lookup returns CDR1 MNHEY and CDR2 SMNVEV (reference sequence). This CDR3 region has 16 residues. Trimming cost V 4 bases and J 3 bases, with 15 bases left between them. CDR3 sequence reads: CASSSPGGVPNEKLFF. The CDR3, as DNA: TGTGCCAGCAGTTCCCCTGGAGGGGTCCCTAATGAAAAACTGTTTTTT.

The CDR3 DNA reads as TGTGCCAGCAGTTCCACCACCCGGGACCTCAATGAAAAACTGTTTTTT. It encodes CASSSTTRDLNEKLFF. The rearrangement uses TRBV6-6 and TRBJ1-4, with a tentative D call TRBD1 (5 bases). The CDR3 contains 16 residues. Germline CDR1 reads MNHNY; CDR2 reads SVGAGI (reference sequence). The V gene lost 4 bases and the J gene lost 5 bases, with 17 bases spanning the gap.

J is TRBJ2-7 and V is TRBV11-2; D perhaps matches TRBD1 (5 bases). CDR3 length: 13 residues. The V end was cut by 4 bases, the J end by 6 bases, with 13 bases between. Germline V gene sequence: CDR1 SGHAT, CDR2 FQNNGV. As DNA, the CDR3 is TGTGCCAGCAGCTCAGTTGGGGCTGGCGAGCAGTACTTC. Its protein is CASSSVGAGEQYF. Full variable domain (rest looked up from reference TRBV11-2 and TRBJ2-7): EAGVAQSPRYKIIEKRQSVAFWCNPISGHATLYWYQQILGQGPKLLIQFQNNGVVDDSQLPKDRFSAERLKGVDSTLKIQPAKLEDSAVYLCASSSVGAGEQYFGPGTRLTVT.

The gene calls are TRBV15 and TRBJ2-7, with 8 positions matching TRBD1. This CDR3 contains 15 residues. From germline, CDR1 is LNHNV and CDR2 YYDKDF (reference sequence). Trimming removed 0 bases from V and 4 bases from J; junction bases left unmatched: 5. CDR3 amino acids: CATSRDHRTGYEQYF. CDR3 bases: TGTGCCACCAGCAGAGATCACCGGACAGGGTACGAGCAGTACTTC. Filled out from reference TRBV15 and TRBJ2-7, the complete variable domain reads DAMVIQNPRYQVTQFGKPVTLSCSQTLNHNVMYWYQQKSSQAPKLLFHYYDKDFNNEADTPDNFQSRRPNTSFCFLDIRSPGLGDTAMYLCATSRDHRTGYEQYFGPGTRLTVT.

The V call is TRBV7-8, the J call TRBJ1-5; D possibly corresponds to TRBD1 (6 bases). V was pared by 3 bases and J by 7 bases, with 25 bases between. From germline, CDR1 is SGHVS and CDR2 FQNEAQ. CDR3 size: 18 residues. The CDR3 region is CASSFGGEMSNRAQPQHF. CDR3 DNA: TGTGCCAGCAGCTTCGGAGGGGAGATGTCAAACAGGGCCCAGCCCCAGCATTTT.

This chain links TRBV7-9 with TRBJ2-3, with TRBD2 matching 11 bases. Germline V lookup: CDR1 SEHNR, CDR2 FQNEAQ (reference sequence). The CDR3 contains 16 residues. V trimming: 1 base; J trimming: 2 bases; junction bases outside the gene matches: 2. The DNA of the CDR3 is TGTGCCAGCAGCTTAGGGACTAGCGGGCCCACAGATACGCAGTATTTT. Its translation: CASSLGTSGPTDTQYF.

The chain links TRBV9 to TRBJ1-6; D is possibly TRBD1 (5 bases). Germline CDR1 is SGDLS and CDR2 is YYNGEE. The CDR3 totals 15 residues. Trimming shortened V by 0 bases and J by 7 bases, and 11 bases separated the two germline ends. The CDR3 loop is CASSVGGVPNSPLHF. CDR3 DNA sequence: TGTGCCAGCAGCGTAGGAGGGGTACCCAATTCACCCCTCCACTTT.

This clone was seen only once. This chain connects TRBV9 to TRBJ2-7, with D perhaps TRBD2 (7 bases). There are 14 residues in the CDR3. The V end was cut by 3 bases, the J end by 6 bases, with 16 bases between. Germline V gives CDR1 SGDLS, CDR2 YYNGEE. The CDR3 sequence is CASSDLAGRGEQYF. The CDR3 DNA reads TGTGCCAGCAGCGACTTAGCGGGCAGGGGCGAGCAGTACTTC.

In this sample, this clone turned up a few times. The same CDR3 arises from other DNA sequences in this sample as well. The chain has TRBV9 and TRBJ2-1; D call uncertain. V was cut by 0 bases and J by 0 bases, with 7 bases left in between. Germline CDR1 and CDR2: SGDLS and YYNGEE. The CDR3 covers 15 residues. CDR3 sequence (DNA): TGTGCCAGCAGCGTAGAGAGAAGCTCCTACAATGAGCAGTTCTTC. Translation: CASSVERSSYNEQFF.

The J gene is TRBJ2-7, the V gene TRBV6-2 or TRBV6-3, with D perhaps matching TRBD2 (5 bases). The CDR3 contains 14 residues. V was clipped by 5 bases and J by 4 bases, with 15 bases between them. Germline values: CDR1 MNHEY, CDR2 SVGEGT. CDR3 sequence (DNA): TGTGCCAGCAGTCTAGCCGGGGTTCGGTACGAGCAGTACTTC. As protein: CASSLAGVRYEQYF.

The V gene is TRBV28, the J gene TRBJ2-3; D gene unclear. This CDR3 has 13 amino acids. V lost 6 bases and J 3 bases, leaving 10 bases between the germline ends. Germline CDR1 is MDHEN and CDR2 is SYDVKM. The CDR3 reads CASSQAATDTQYF. The CDR3 DNA follows: TGTGCCAGCAGCCAGGCGGCGACAGATACGCAGTATTTT.

This chain uses TRBV7-8 with TRBJ2-3; a weak D match, TRBD2 (5 bases). This CDR3 comprises 14 residues. Trimming took 5 bases from V and 1 from J, leaving 10 bases between them. Per the germline V gene, CDR1 is SGHVS and CDR2 is FQNEAQ. The DNA for the CDR3 is TGTGCCAGCAGCCAAAGGACTCGCACAGATACGCAGTATTTT. Protein sequence: CASSQRTRTDTQYF.

The V gene is TRBV3-1 (or the pseudogene TRBV3-2), the J gene TRBJ2-1; D ambiguous. Germline V lookup: CDR1 LGHDT, CDR2 YNNKEL (reference sequence). The CDR3 is 12 residues long. Trimming left V 1 base short and J 8 bases short, with 6 bases between. The CDR3 spells CASSQAEYEQFF. The CDR3 nucleotides read TGTGCCAGCAGCCAAGCTGAGTATGAGCAGTTCTTC.

The chain combines TRBV2 with TRBJ2-3, with 10 bases matching TRBD1. Germline-derived CDR1 and CDR2 are SNHLY and FYNNEI. The CDR3 contains 16 residues. Trimming took 5 bases from V and 2 from J; bases not matched to a gene: 7. For the CDR3, the DNA is TGTGCCAGCAGTCCTTCCGGGACAGGGGACACAGATACGCAGTATTTT. It codes for CASSPSGTGDTDTQYF.

This clone has only a few counts. The chain has TRBV7-3 and TRBJ2-7; TRBD1 agrees at 7 bases. Trimming at V came to 9 bases and at J to 7 bases, leaving 12 bases not matched to a gene. The CDR3 loop spans 13 amino acids. Germline loops: CDR1 SGHTA, CDR2 FQGTGA. As DNA, the CDR3 is TGTGCCAGAAGGGGGACAGCCACATTGGAGCAGTACTTC. This gives the protein CARRGTATLEQYF. Full variable domain (outside the CDR3, taken from reference TRBV7-3 and TRBJ2-7): GAGVSQTPSNKVTEKGKYVELRCDPISGHTALYWYRQSLGQGPEFLIYFQGTGAADDSGLPNDRFFAVRPEGSVSTLKIQRTERGDSAVYLCARRGTATLEQYFGPGTRLTVT.